This is a list of T cell receptor beta chains from one sample in a study of vaccination effects on CD4 cells after COVID-19. Their target antigens are unknown. Method: immunoSEQ multiplex PCR; TCRdb's copy keeps in-frame clones and lacks some. The sample includes some 24,000 clones, 60% to 85% of them seen just once. The source material was CD4+ T cells from PBMCs cultured with HCoV-NL63 spike peptides, sampled after COVID-19 vaccination. The receptors stem from a human donor who received a COVID-19 vaccine. CDR3s include the opening cysteine and the closing phenylalanine or tryptophan. The order of the fields is D gene, J gene, V gene, clone size, CDR3 DNA, CDR3 protein. D genes are given only for firm matches. Part of the rows lack a size; the others show once, few, many or a class for expanded clones.

NA	TRBJ2-5	TRBV29-1	NA	TGCAGCGTTGAAAGGGGTGCAGGAGAGACCCAGTACTTC	CSVERGAGETQYF
NA	TRBJ2-3	TRBV4-1	NA	TGCGCCAGCAGCCAAGACGGCCGCAGTGGGGCAGATACGCAGTATTTT	CASSQDGRSGADTQYF
NA	TRBJ1-4	TRBV2	few	TGTGCCAGCAGTATACGCCCGGGGGATAATGAAAAACTGTTTTTT	CASSIRPGDNEKLFF
TRBD1	TRBJ2-3	TRBV5-1	NA	TGCGCCAGCAGCTTGGTCGGCAGGGGGCCAGATACGCAGTATTTT	CASSLVGRGPDTQYF
NA	TRBJ2-7	TRBV5-4	NA	TGTGCCAGCACCCCCGGGGCGACAGCCACCTACGAGCAGTACTTC	CASTPGATATYEQYF
NA	TRBJ1-1	TRBV5-8	NA	TGTGCCAGCAGCTGGAGGTGGGGGGCTGAAGCTTTCTTT	CASSWRWGAEAFF
NA	TRBJ2-5	TRBV4-2	NA	TGTGCCAGCAGCCTACAGGGTCGGGAGACCCAGTACTTC	CASSLQGRETQYF
TRBD1	TRBJ1-6	TRBV4-2	once	TGTGCCAGCAGCCATCCAACGACAGGGTTGAATTCACCCCTCCACTTT	CASSHPTTGLNSPLHF
NA	TRBJ1-5	TRBV30	NA	TGTGCCTGGAGTGGACAGAACAATCAGCCCCAGCATTTT	CAWSGQNNQPQHF
NA	TRBJ1-5	TRBV20-1	NA	TGCAGTGCTACCTTGACCCAGCATTTT	CSATLTQHF
TRBD1	TRBJ1-3	TRBV4-3	few	TGCGCCAGCAGCCAGGGCGGACAGGGGGCCTCTGGAAACACCATATATTTT	CASSQGGQGASGNTIYF
NA	TRBJ1-6	TRBV27	few	TGTGCCAGCAGTGCGAGACCGAATTCACCCCTCCACTTT	CASSARPNSPLHF
NA	TRBJ2-7	TRBV29-1	NA	TGCAGCGTTGCGCAGGCCGTTTCCTACGAGCAGTACTTC	CSVAQAVSYEQYF
NA	TRBJ2-7	TRBV6-5	NA	TGTGCCAGCAGTACAAATTACGAGCAGTACTTC	CASSTNYEQYF
NA	TRBJ1-1	TRBV7-9	NA	TGTGCCAGCAGCCCGCGATTAGATGGTGCGAGAACTGAAGCTTTCTTT	CASSPRLDGARTEAFF
TRBD2	TRBJ2-1	TRBV5-1	NA	TGCGCCAGCAGCTTGGACGGGGGGGTTGGGTCCTACAATGAGCAGTTCTTC	CASSLDGGVGSYNEQFF
TRBD1	TRBJ1-5	TRBV18	NA	TGTGCCAGCTCACCACGACAGGGTGGGGATCAGCCCCAGCATTTT	CASSPRQGGDQPQHF
NA	TRBJ2-7	TRBV5-1	NA	TGCGCCAGCAGCTTGTCAGGGCCTTCCTACGAGCAGTACTTC	CASSLSGPSYEQYF